These 31 T cell receptor beta chains share one sample of origin, sequenced in a study of shared clonotypes between healthy human individuals. Naive CD8 populations comprised CD45RO-negative cells positively selected for CCR7, excluding terminally differentiated effector memory CD45RA+ cells. TCRdb's copy holds only in-frame clones and misses some; the assay was immunoSEQ multiplex PCR. The data hold fewer than 800,000 clones, with under 95% observed a single time. The source material was naive CD8+ T cells sorted from blood. The source of these receptors is a man aged 25 to 40 in good health.

The chain is built from TRBV5-1 and TRBJ2-1; no firm D call. Germline V CDR1 and CDR2: SGHRS, YFSETQ. The CDR3 has 14 amino acids. The ends were cut back, 0 bases at V and 6 bases at J, with 10 bases in the middle. The CDR3 DNA is TGCGCCAGCAGCTTGGGGCGGAACCGCAATGAGCAGTTCTTC. This codes for CASSLGRNRNEQFF.

The chain combines TRBV11-2 with TRBJ2-1, with TRBD2 identical over 8 bases. Per the germline V gene, CDR1 is SGHAT and CDR2 is FQNNGV. The CDR3 spans 18 residues. V gave up 2 bases and J gave up 8 bases; unmatched junction bases: 17. The CDR3 DNA reads TGTGCCAGCAGCTTAAAGGCCCCGGGAGCGGGAGCAGTAGATGAGCAGTTCTTC. Translating gives CASSLKAPGAGAVDEQFF.

The chain carries TRBV15 and TRBJ2-2, with D uncertain. The CDR3 sequence is 12 residues long. Germline CDR1 and CDR2: LNHNV and YYDKDF (reference sequence). The V end was cut by 3 bases, the J end by 6 bases, with 5 bases between. The DNA for the CDR3 is TGTGCCACCAGCAGGAGTTCCGGGGAGCTGTTTTTT. This encodes CATSRSSGELFF. Full variable domain (outside the CDR3, taken from reference TRBV15 and TRBJ2-2): DAMVIQNPRYQVTQFGKPVTLSCSQTLNHNVMYWYQQKSSQAPKLLFHYYDKDFNNEADTPDNFQSRRPNTSFCFLDIRSPGLGDTAMYLCATSRSSGELFFGEGSRLTVL.

This clone showed up just once. The rearrangement joins TRBV4-1 to TRBJ1-5, with D possibly TRBD1 on 6 matching bases. There are 13 residues in the CDR3. CDR1 MGHRA and CDR2 YSYEKL come from the germline V gene. Deletions cut 1 base from V and 9 bases from J, with 10 bases between. CDR3 coding DNA: TGCGCCAGCAGCCAAGGGGGGCGCTTGCCCCAGCATTTT. It translates to CASSQGGRLPQHF.

This clone came up once. The chain links TRBV4-1 to TRBJ2-1; TRBD2 matches 7 bases. The J segment lost 3 bases and the V segment lost 1 base, leaving 6 bases of the junction unmatched. This CDR3 comprises 16 residues. Germline CDR1 reads MGHRA; CDR2 reads YSYEKL. The CDR3 here is CASSQAGLADYNEQFF. CDR3 DNA sequence: TGCGCCAGCAGCCAAGCTGGGCTAGCGGACTACAATGAGCAGTTCTTC.

This chain links TRBV27 with TRBJ2-6; D might be TRBD1 or TRBD2, each matching 5 bases. The CDR3 has 16 residues. Germline values: CDR1 MNHEY, CDR2 SMNVEV (reference sequence). The V gene lost 1 base and the J gene lost 2 bases, with 9 bases spanning the gap. This CDR3 reads CASSLLGVTGANVLTF. The CDR3 DNA follows: TGTGCCAGCAGTTTATTGGGGGTCACTGGGGCCAACGTCCTGACTTTC.

The V and J genes are TRBV13 and TRBJ2-2; 9 bases agree with TRBD2. Germline V CDR1 and CDR2: PRHDT, FYEKMQ (reference sequence). This CDR3 region has 16 residues. V shed 5 bases and J 3 bases; nucleotides not matched to a gene: 7. CDR3: CASSLLAGDHTGELFF. Here the CDR3 DNA reads TGTGCCAGCAGCCTTTTAGCGGGAGATCACACCGGGGAGCTGTTTTTT.

The chain is built from TRBV27 and TRBJ1-5; TRBD1 aligns across 7 bases. The CDR3 consists of 16 residues. V was clipped by 5 bases and J by 5 bases; unmatched bases: 12. The germline CDR1 and CDR2 sequences are MNHEY and SMNVEV (reference sequence). The CDR3 DNA follows: TGTGCCAGCAGTCCTTTAGACAGGGTTGCGTATCAGCCCCAGCATTTT. Translation: CASSPLDRVAYQPQHF.

The chain uses TRBV10-1 and TRBJ2-1; 13 bases map to TRBD2. The germline V gene has CDR1 WNHNN and CDR2 SYGVQD (reference sequence). The V and J ends lost 5 bases and 4 bases, in that order; junction bases with no gene match: 8. This CDR3 is 17 amino acids long. The CDR3 nucleotides are TGCGCCAGCAGTCGGGGGACTAGCGGGACGGCATACAATGAGCAGTTCTTC. Translating it yields CASSRGTSGTAYNEQFF.

V is TRBV29-1 and J is TRBJ2-7, with TRBD2 matching over 7 bases. The CDR3 loop spans 13 amino acids. Germline CDR1 is SQVTM and CDR2 is ANQGSEA. Trimming took 5 bases from V and 4 from J; bases not matched to a gene: 8. The CDR3 sequence: CSVTLANSYEQYF. The CDR3 DNA sequence: TGCAGCGTTACACTAGCGAACTCTTACGAGCAGTACTTC.

The chain uses TRBV27 and TRBJ2-3, with a possible D match to TRBD1 (6 bases). The CDR3 has 14 amino acids. Looked up from germline, CDR1 is MNHEY and CDR2 is SMNVEV (reference sequence). The V gene lost 5 bases and the J gene lost 2 bases, with 11 bases spanning the gap. CDR3 protein: CASSPRTATDTQYF. The DNA for the CDR3 is TGTGCCAGCAGTCCCCGGACAGCCACAGATACGCAGTATTTT.

The rearrangement uses TRBV19 and TRBJ2-7; no clear D gene. Per the germline V gene, CDR1 is LNHDA and CDR2 is SQIVND (reference sequence). There are 14 residues in the CDR3. With 4 bases removed from V and 5 bases from J, the gap between germline ends came to 15 bases. The CDR3 DNA sequence: TGTGCCAGTAGTAGACTGGATGAAGTTCACGAGCAGTACTTC. This encodes CASSRLDEVHEQYF.

The chain recombines TRBV27 with TRBJ2-1, with 12 bases matching TRBD2. The CDR3 covers 17 residues. CDR1 and CDR2 from the germline V gene are MNHEY and SMNVEV (reference sequence). Losses at the gene ends were 6 bases for V and 4 bases for J; bases not matched to a gene: 10. The CDR3 region has the DNA TGTGCCAGCAGCCGCGGGACTAGCGGGTGGAAGTACAATGAGCAGTTCTTC. It yields the protein CASSRGTSGWKYNEQFF.

Written as DNA, the CDR3 is TGTGCCAGCAGCTTAGTTGGGGGATACAGGAGCAAAAACATTCAGTACTTC. It encodes CASSLVGGYRSKNIQYF. This chain joins TRBV13 and TRBJ2-4; D possibly uses TRBD1 or TRBD2 (5 bases each). V lost 1 base to trimming and J lost 3 bases, with 16 bases between them. The CDR3 consists of 17 residues. CDR1 PRHDT and CDR2 FYEKMQ come from the germline V gene (reference sequence).

The gene calls are TRBV7-9 and TRBJ2-5; TRBD2 matches at 12 bases. This CDR3 has 16 amino acids. The V segment lost 5 bases and the J segment 5 bases; nucleotides outside the gene matches: 9. Germline V gene data show CDR1 as SEHNR and CDR2 as FQNEAQ (reference sequence). The CDR3 nucleotides read TGTGCCAGCAGCCTCCTGACTAGCGGGAGTCGGGAGACCCAGTACTTC. The encoded protein is CASSLLTSGSRETQYF. Full variable domain (outside the CDR3, taken from reference TRBV7-9 and TRBJ2-5): DTGVSQNPRHKITKRGQNVTFRCDPISEHNRLYWYRQTLGQGPEFLTYFQNEAQLEKSRLLSDRFSAERPKGSFSTLEIQRTEQGDSAMYLCASSLLTSGSRETQYFGPGTRLLVL.

This chain links TRBV27 with TRBJ2-1; 7 bases line up with TRBD2. The V gene's germline CDR1 is MNHEY and CDR2 SMNVEV (reference sequence). Germline trimming cut 3 bases from V and 4 bases from J; bases unmatched to any gene: 6. This CDR3 is built from 15 residues. The CDR3 loop is CASSFQRDPYNEQFF. The CDR3 coding sequence is TGTGCCAGCAGTTTTCAGCGGGACCCTTACAATGAGCAGTTCTTC.

The chain couples TRBV29-1 to TRBJ2-7; TRBD2 matches 8 bases. V lost 7 bases, J lost 6 bases, and 2 bases stayed unmatched. Germline-derived CDR1 and CDR2 are SQVTM and ANQGSEA. The CDR3 sequence is 10 residues long. Here the CDR3 DNA reads TGCAGCGCCGGGGGGGTCGAGCAGTACTTC. Protein product: CSAGGVEQYF.

The J gene is TRBJ2-5, the V gene TRBV7-7; D may be TRBD2 (6 bases). The V gene's germline CDR1 is SSHAT and CDR2 FNYEAQ (reference sequence). This CDR3 is built from 15 residues. V was trimmed by 4 bases and J by 2 bases, leaving 14 bases between them. CDR3 loop: CASSYRWGEQETQYF. The CDR3 coding sequence is TGTGCCAGCAGCTACAGATGGGGGGAGCAAGAGACCCAGTACTTC.

The chain has TRBV2 and TRBJ1-3; D remains ambiguous. The germline V and J ends were trimmed by 4 bases and 10 bases, with 11 bases remaining between them. The CDR3 is 12 amino acids. Germline-derived CDR1 and CDR2 are SNHLY and FYNNEI. CDR3 nucleotides: TGTGCCAGCAGTGGGAACTTCGCGACCATATATTTT. Protein: CASSGNFATIYF.

The J gene is TRBJ2-7, the V gene TRBV10-3; tentative D call: TRBD1 (5 bases). The CDR3 contains 15 residues. Germline assignment: CDR1 ENHRY and CDR2 SYGVKD. Between the trimmed V and J ends, which lost 3 bases and 0 bases, there was a span of 12 bases. The CDR3 is CAISDDSLLSYEQYF. CDR3 DNA sequence: TGTGCCATCAGTGATGACAGCCTTCTCTCCTACGAGCAGTACTTC.

The chain is built from TRBV2 and TRBJ2-1, with TRBD1 identical over 10 bases. Trimming took 7 bases from V and 6 from J; bases not matched to a gene: 3. CDR1 is SNHLY and CDR2 is FYNNEI in the germline V gene. This CDR3 contains 13 residues. CDR3 residues: CASIDRGRNEQFF. The CDR3 DNA follows: TGTGCCAGCATAGACAGGGGGCGCAATGAGCAGTTCTTC.

V gene TRBV7-9 combines with J gene TRBJ2-4, with 9 bases lining up with TRBD2. The J segment lost 0 bases and the V segment lost 6 bases, leaving 9 bases of the junction unmatched. The CDR3 has 17 amino acids. Germline CDR1 and CDR2: SEHNR and FQNEAQ (reference sequence). CDR3 residues: CASSHTPLAGAKNIQYF. The CDR3 DNA sequence: TGTGCCAGCAGTCATACGCCACTAGCGGGAGCCAAAAACATTCAGTACTTC.

The rearrangement links TRBV28 to TRBJ2-1; D is unclear. The V end was cut by 2 bases, the J end by 0 bases, with 8 bases between. CDR1 is MDHEN and CDR2 is SYDVKM in the germline V gene. The CDR3 has 15 amino acids. The CDR3 sequence: CASSLGRASYNEQFF. In DNA, the CDR3 is TGTGCCAGCAGTTTAGGCCGGGCCTCCTACAATGAGCAGTTCTTC.

This clone is a singleton in its sample. The gene calls are TRBV7-8 and TRBJ2-7; D ambiguous. Looked up from germline, CDR1 is SGHVS and CDR2 is FQNEAQ. The V gene lost 2 bases and the J gene lost 4 bases, with 21 bases spanning the gap. CDR3 length: 17 amino acids. The CDR3, as DNA: TGTGCCAGCAGCTTATCAGGCCTTCCGACTCTTAAATACGAGCAGTACTTC. Its protein is CASSLSGLPTLKYEQYF.

The chain employs TRBV11-2 and TRBJ2-3; 9 positions agree with TRBD1. The CDR3 loop spans 14 amino acids. J was trimmed by 3 bases and V by 4 bases; bases with no gene match: 2. Germline assignment: CDR1 SGHAT and CDR2 FQNNGV. CDR3 region: CASSWDRATDTQYF. CDR3 nucleotide sequence: TGTGCCAGCAGCTGGGACAGGGCAACAGATACGCAGTATTTT.

The chain has TRBV29-1 and TRBJ2-1; 7 bases line up with TRBD2. Germline CDR1 and CDR2: SQVTM and ANQGSEA. J gave up 1 base and V 6 bases, and 6 bases lay outside the gene matches. CDR3 length equals 14 residues. As DNA, the CDR3 is TGCAGCGTCTATGCTAGCGGTTCCTACAATGAGCAGTTCTTC. Its translation: CSVYASGSYNEQFF.

V and J are TRBV4-3 and TRBJ2-7; weak D call: TRBD2 (5 bases). The CDR3 extends over 15 amino acids. Germline V gene lookup returns CDR1 LGHNA and CDR2 YSLEER. V lost 1 base, J lost 3 bases, and 13 bases lay in between. Here the CDR3 DNA reads TGCGCCAGCAGCCAAGCGCACGCTGGAGGCTACGAGCAGTACTTC. Translated, it gives CASSQAHAGGYEQYF.

The chain joins TRBV29-1 to TRBJ2-1; 11 nucleotides align to TRBD2. With 7 bases clipped from V and 5 bases from J, the junction kept 7 bases outside the gene matches. Looked up from germline, CDR1 is SQVTM and CDR2 is ANQGSEA. The length of the CDR3 is 14 residues. CDR3 residues: CSGRLAGNNNEQFF. The CDR3 coding sequence is TGCAGCGGAAGACTAGCGGGAAATAACAATGAGCAGTTCTTC.

The genes are TRBV18 and TRBJ2-2; 8 bases fit TRBD1. The J segment lost 5 bases and the V segment lost 3 bases, leaving 11 bases of the junction unmatched. The germline gives CDR1 KGHSH, CDR2 LQKENI. The length of the CDR3 is 17 residues. This CDR3 reads CASSPRPGQEVTGELFF. The CDR3 nucleotides read TGTGCCAGCTCACCCCGACCGGGACAGGAGGTGACCGGGGAGCTGTTTTTT. Drawing the rest from reference TRBV18 and TRBJ2-2, the complete variable domain is NAGVMQNPRHLVRRRGQEARLRCSPMKGHSHVYWYRQLPEEGLKFMVYLQKENIIDESGMPKERFSAEFPKEGPSILRIQQVVRGDSAAYFCASSPRPGQEVTGELFFGEGSRLTVL.

This clone came up once. This rearrangement joins TRBV28 to TRBJ2-7; D perhaps matches TRBD2 (5 bases). Trimming pared 3 bases from V and 2 bases from J, leaving 8 bases between. The germline V gene encodes CDR1 MDHEN and CDR2 SYDVKM. There are 13 residues in the CDR3. CDR3 in DNA: TGTGCCAGCAGTTTCGGGGAAACCTACGAGCAGTACTTC. This encodes CASSFGETYEQYF.

In its sample, this clone was seen once. V and J are TRBV28 and TRBJ2-7; the match to TRBD1 covers 8 bases. The CDR3 is 15 amino acids. J was trimmed by 7 bases and V by 6 bases; bases with no gene match: 14. Germline values: CDR1 MDHEN, CDR2 SYDVKM. The CDR3 DNA sequence: TGTGCCAGCAGCTTCCAGGGACAGGAATTCGGGGAGCAGTACTTC. Translation gives CASSFQGQEFGEQYF.